This T cell receptor (beta chain) was captured in a study of shared clonotypes between healthy human individuals. The CDR3 runs 15 residues. J lost 4 bases, V lost 4 bases, and 9 bases had no gene match. Germline V lookup: CDR1 SGDLS, CDR2 YYNGEE. Assay used: immunoSEQ multiplex PCR; TCRdb lists only in-frame clones, some missing. The table shows about 1.1 million clones, with 70% to 80% occurring only once. This clone showed up just once. The sequenced sample consisted of memory CD4+ T cells from PBMCs. Subset denoted: CD45RA-negative fraction. This sequence joins TRBV9 and TRBJ1-2, with 8 bases fitting TRBD1. The receptor was derived from a man aged 18 to 35 in good health. Some clones in this sample may be carry-over from other donors' samples. The CDR3 region has the DNA TGTGCCAGCAGCCCCGGGACAGGCGCACTCTATGGCTACACCTTC. Encoded protein: CASSPGTGALYGYTF.